This entry lists 27 T cell receptor beta chains sequenced from one sample in a study of blood T cells in healthy people across ages. For the second PCR, which ran for roughly 6 to 12 cycles, a sample-barcoded 5' primer and a J-beta primer mix were used. TCRdb passed the 5' RACE reads through MiXCR, listing each CDR3 protein once. Found here are 750,000 to 950,000 distinct CDR3 sequences, 25% to 30% of them singletons; the top ten hold approximately 2.9%. The same specimen was also included in a second study, on T cells of mothers and their children.

The sequenced material came from blood. These receptors were taken from a boy aged 5-17 years in good health.

This clonotype has just a few counts. The genes are TRBV20-1 and TRBJ1-4; weak D call: TRBD1 (6 bases). The CDR3 sequence is 13 residues long. V was cut by 6 bases and J by 8 bases, with 16 bases left in between. Germline V gives CDR1 DFQATT, CDR2 SNEGSKA (reference sequence). In DNA form, the CDR3 reads TGCAGTGCACAAGGGGGGGTCGAAGAAAAACTGTTTTTT. It specifies CSAQGGVEEKLFF.

This clonotype was found a few times. The gene calls are TRBV7-2 and TRBJ2-3, with 11 bases lining up with TRBD2. With 1 base clipped from V and 4 bases from J, the junction kept 4 bases outside the gene matches. The CDR3 extends over 16 amino acids. Germline CDR1 SGHTA, CDR2 FQGNSA. CDR3 nucleotide sequence: TGTGCCAGCAGCTTAGGACTAGCGGGGAAGGCAGATACGCAGTATTTT. Translated, it gives CASSLGLAGKADTQYF.

The chain is built from TRBV16 and TRBJ1-1, with a possible D match to TRBD1 (5 bases). V lost 3 bases, J lost 4 bases, and 12 bases lay in between. The CDR3 is 14 amino acids. CDR1 is KGHSY, CDR2 FQNENV, per germline. As DNA, the CDR3 is TGTGCCAGCAGCCAGCCAGGGAGGGCCACTGAAGCTTTCTTT. Protein product: CASSQPGRATEAFF.

The CDR3 loop reads CASSQAAGGLPYEQYF. The CDR3 DNA follows: TGTGCCAGCAGCCAAGCTGCGGGGGGCCTTCCCTACGAGCAGTACTTC. The rearrangement joins TRBV3-1 to TRBJ2-7; 8 nucleotides agree with TRBD2. In germline, CDR1 is LGHDT, CDR2 YNNKEL (reference sequence). The CDR3 has 16 residues. V shed 1 base, J shed 2 bases, and the junction held 7 bases outside the gene matches.

This clonotype was recorded a few times. The gene calls are TRBV29-1 and TRBJ2-5; tentatively, D is TRBD2 (7 bases). The J call is doubtful: the DNA matches TRBJ2-1 better. Germline V gene data show CDR1 as SQVTM and CDR2 as ANQGSEA. This CDR3 spans 14 amino acids. In DNA, the CDR3 is TGCAGCGCCCAAAGGGGGGGCCTAACTAATGAGCAGTTCTTC. Its translation: CSAQRGGLTNEQFF.

The chain links TRBV3-1 to TRBJ1-1; 8 nucleotides line up with TRBD1. V lost 3 bases to trimming and J lost 11 bases; unmatched junction nucleotides: 11. The length of the CDR3 is 14 residues. In germline, CDR1 is LGHDT, CDR2 YNNKEL (reference sequence). The CDR3 nucleotides read TGTGCCAGCAGCCACGCAGGGGGCGGTCTTTGGGCTTTCTTT. Amino acid sequence: CASSHAGGGLWAFF.

The chain combines TRBV29-1 with TRBJ2-3; D unresolved. The CDR3 spans 11 residues. Trimming shortened V by 7 bases and J by 1 base, and 6 bases separated the two germline ends. CDR1 is SQVTM, CDR2 ANQGSEA, per germline. CDR3 DNA: TGCAGCGCAGAACGCACAGATACGCAGTATTTT. It encodes CSAERTDTQYF.

The chain links TRBV6-5 to TRBJ2-5; 9 positions agree with TRBD1. The CDR3 runs to 13 residues. From germline, CDR1 is MNHEY and CDR2 SVGAGI. V lost 7 bases, J lost 13 bases, and 13 bases stayed unmatched. CDR3 bases: TGTGCCAGCAAGGGACAGGGACCTTACGAGCGGTACTTC. Translation gives CASKGQGPYERYF.

This chain links TRBV6-1 with TRBJ2-5, with 8 bases matching TRBD2. The CDR3 spans 13 residues. Looked up from germline, CDR1 is MNHNS and CDR2 is SASEGT. With V trimmed by 2 bases and J by 9 bases, 5 bases remained unmatched. The CDR3 DNA follows: TGTGCCAGCAGTGAAAGGCGGGGGGAGGCCCAGTACTTC. Encoded protein: CASSERRGEAQYF.

The gene calls are TRBV10-3 and TRBJ2-1; D is tentatively TRBD1 or TRBD2 (5 bases each). The J call is doubtful: the DNA matches TRBJ2-5 better. Germline V gene lookup returns CDR1 ENHRY and CDR2 SYGVKD. The CDR3 is 14 amino acids. CDR3 loop: CAISEVGDGETQYF. For the CDR3, the DNA is TGTGCCATCAGTGAGGTGGGGGACGGGGAGACCCAGTACTTC.

This clonotype turned up a few times. This chain joins TRBV12-3 or TRBV12-4 and TRBJ1-1, with D possibly being TRBD1 (5 bases). The CDR3 spans 12 residues. With 5 bases removed from V and 6 bases from J, the gap between germline ends came to 10 bases. CDR3 residues: CASSPRGAEAFF. For the CDR3, the DNA is TGTGCCAGCAGTCCGCGGGGGGCTGAAGCTTTCTTT.

The J gene is TRBJ2-5, the V gene TRBV10-3; 9 bases align to TRBD2. The assigned J gene may be wrong: the sequence end matches TRBJ2-7 better. In germline, CDR1 is ENHRY, CDR2 SYGVKD. The CDR3 totals 14 residues. CDR3 sequence (DNA): TGTGCCATCAGACACCGGACTAGCGACGGCGAGCAGTACTTC. Encoded protein: CAIRHRTSDGEQYF.

The CDR3 loop is CASKNMAGGLYEQYF. In nucleotides, the CDR3 is TGTGCCAGCAAGAACATGGCAGGGGGCCTGTACGAGCAGTACTTC. This sequence joins TRBV6-5 and TRBJ2-7, with TRBD1 matching 8 bases. Germline trimming cut 7 bases from V and 4 bases from J; bases unmatched to any gene: 12. The CDR3 runs 15 residues. Germline loops: CDR1 MNHEY, CDR2 SVGAGI.

V is TRBV7-9 and J is TRBJ2-1; no clear D. Germline V gene sequence: CDR1 SEHNR, CDR2 FQNEAQ (reference sequence). This CDR3 is 15 amino acids long. V gave up 6 bases and J gave up 0 bases, with 12 bases separating them. CDR3 bases: TGTGCCAGCAGTTCAAGGGCGGACTCCTACAATGAGCAGTTCTTC. The encoded protein is CASSSRADSYNEQFF.

This rearrangement joins TRBV4-2 to TRBJ1-5; D might be TRBD1 (5 bases). The CDR3 runs 17 residues. V dropped 0 bases and J dropped 6 bases, with 18 bases sitting between them. CDR1 is LGHNA, CDR2 YNFKEQ, per germline. The CDR3 DNA sequence: TGTGCCAGCAGCCAAGAGGGTGGGGGTTCGGGGGGTCAGCCCCAGCATTTT. As protein: CASSQEGGGSGGQPQHF.

The J gene is TRBJ2-7, the V gene TRBV7-2, with unresolved D. Trimming took off 5 bases at V and 3 bases at J, with 8 bases between the two ends. The CDR3 covers 12 residues. CDR1 is SGHTA and CDR2 is FQGNSA in the germline V gene. The CDR3 reads CASSANLYEQYF. Here the CDR3 DNA reads TGTGCCAGCAGCGCTAACCTCTACGAGCAGTACTTC. Looking up the rest from reference TRBV7-2 and TRBJ2-7 gives the full variable domain: GAGVSQSPSNKVTEKGKDVELRCDPISGHTALYWYRQSLGQGLEFLIYFQGNSAPDKSGLPSDRFSAERTGGSVSTLTIQRTQQEDSAVYLCASSANLYEQYFGPGTRLTVT.

The J gene is TRBJ1-6, the V gene TRBV27, with unresolved D. V was clipped by 7 bases and J by 7 bases, with 20 bases between them. The CDR3 is made up of 16 amino acids. In germline, CDR1 is MNHEY, CDR2 SMNVEV (reference sequence). The CDR3 DNA is TGTGCCAGCACGCTTAGAGCGGGGAGGGTGAATTCACCCCTCCACTTT. Protein sequence: CASTLRAGRVNSPLHF.

As regards this clonotype: At one end, the junction sequence differs from germline, possibly due to a read error. The chain has TRBV28 and TRBJ2-5; D may be TRBD1 (5 bases). CDR1 is MDHEN and CDR2 is SYDVKM in the germline V gene. This CDR3 has 13 residues. This chain's CDR3 is CTSSPGRQETQYF. The CDR3 DNA reads TGTACCAGCAGCCCAGGGCGTCAGGAGACCCAGTACTTC.

With respect to this clonotype: The junction and the germline gene differ at one end; a read error may be behind it. J is TRBJ2-1 and V is TRBV10-3; a possible D gene is TRBD2 (5 bases). Germline values: CDR1 ENHRY, CDR2 SYGVKD. This CDR3 has 16 residues. CDR3 DNA: TGTGCCACCAAATTGGATCGGGGTAGCTCCTGCAATGAGCAGTTCTTC. As protein: CATKLDRGSSCNEQFF.

The DNA of the CDR3 is TGCGCCAGCACCCCTGGACAGGGACAGGGGATTCAGTACTTC. Protein sequence: CASTPGQGQGIQYF. The rearrangement uses TRBV10-2 and TRBJ2-4, with TRBD1 matching 10 bases. The CDR3 covers 14 residues. V was pared by 7 bases and J by 10 bases, with 10 bases of the junction left unmatched. The germline V gene has CDR1 WSHSY and CDR2 SAAADI.

Only a few counts were recorded for this clonotype. Written as DNA, the CDR3 is TGTGCCATCAGTGAAAGACAGGGAGGAGGAGGGGGTCGGGACAGTGAGACCCAGTACTTC. Its protein product is CAISERQGGGGGRDSETQYF. The chain is built from TRBV10-3 and TRBJ2-5; tentative D call: TRBD1 (7 bases). V lost 3 bases and J lost 5, with 31 bases in between. The CDR3 is 20 residues long. The germline V gene encodes CDR1 ENHRY and CDR2 SYGVKD.

The V call is TRBV6-2 or TRBV6-3, the J call TRBJ2-5; D tentatively reads TRBD1 or TRBD2 (5 bases each). The CDR3 spans 15 residues. Trimming took 5 bases from V and 5 from J, leaving 18 bases between them. Germline lookup yields CDR1 MNHEY and CDR2 SVGEGT. CDR3 nucleotides: TGTGCCAGCAGTGCCGACTTGAGCTGGGGGGAGACCCAGTACTTC. Protein sequence: CASSADLSWGETQYF.

The V gene is TRBV6-5, the J gene TRBJ2-5; TRBD1 matches 8 bases. The DNA end is more similar to TRBJ2-1, so the J call may be wrong. The CDR3 covers 15 residues. Germline CDR1 is MNHEY and CDR2 is SVGAGI. The CDR3 loop reads CASSYSMTGDNEQFF. CDR3 nucleotide sequence: TGTGCCAGCAGTTACTCGATGACAGGGGACAATGAGCAGTTCTTC.

This clonotype was seen more than once but under ten times. J is TRBJ1-2 and V is TRBV7-9; possibly TRBD1 for D (6 bases). The CDR3 covers 15 residues. The V and J ends lost 2 bases and 7 bases respectively, with 17 bases between them. Germline CDR1 reads SEHNR; CDR2 reads FQNEAQ (reference sequence). In DNA form, the CDR3 reads TGTGCCAGCAGCTTAAAAGGGCGCAGGGGTAGTGGCTACACCTTC. This sequence encodes CASSLKGRRGSGYTF.

The V gene is TRBV9, the J gene TRBJ2-5; 9 bases match TRBD2. With 0 bases clipped from V and 2 bases from J, the junction kept 11 bases outside the gene matches. CDR3 size: 18 residues. CDR1 and CDR2 from the germline V gene are SGDLS and YYNGEE. The CDR3 sequence is CASSVDGGGLAPQETQYF. The CDR3, as DNA: TGTGCCAGCAGCGTAGACGGTGGAGGACTAGCGCCTCAAGAGACCCAGTACTTC.

A few counts support this clonotype. This chain links TRBV3-1 with TRBJ1-2; possibly TRBD1 for D (5 bases). CDR1 is LGHDT, CDR2 YNNKEL, per germline (reference sequence). Trimming took off 4 bases at V and 6 bases at J, with 15 bases between the two ends. The CDR3 consists of 14 residues. CDR3 sequence: CASSPLAGRNGYTF. The DNA of the CDR3 is TGTGCCAGCAGCCCCTTGGCAGGGAGGAATGGCTACACCTTC.

The V and J genes are TRBV4-1 and TRBJ2-5; the D gene could be TRBD1 or TRBD2 (6 bases each). CDR1 and CDR2 from the germline V gene are MGHRA and YSYEKL. The CDR3 covers 16 residues. Trimming took off 0 bases at V and 4 bases at J, with 15 bases between the two ends. The CDR3 DNA sequence: TGCGCCAGCAGCCAAGATGGGGTAGGGGGGAGAGAGACCCAGTACTTC. Translated: CASSQDGVGGRETQYF.